What follows are 17 T cell receptor beta chains derived from one specimen sequenced in a study of shared clonotypes between healthy human individuals (dated by TCRdb to 2018 to 2021). Library method: the immunoSEQ multiplex PCR assay. TCRdb took this table from immuneACCESS and kept in-frame rearrangements with V and J called. Such tables lack part of the clones; where checked against another copy, unresolved V genes explain under half of the gap, and the rest is unexplained. The sample table lists roughly 500,000 clones, 65% to 85% of them with a count of one. Roughly 13% of the sample is taken by the ten largest. Material for sequencing was PBMCs. Receptor source: a woman between 40 and 55 years old in good health. Some clones in this sample may be carry-over from other donors' samples.

The J gene is TRBJ2-7, the V gene TRBV10-2; the match to TRBD1 covers 7 bases. There are 15 residues in the CDR3. Germline trimming cut 7 bases from V and 6 bases from J; bases unmatched to any gene: 15. Germline V gene sequence: CDR1 WSHSY, CDR2 SAAADI. CDR3 nucleotide sequence: TGCGCCAGCAAACACGACAGGGAGTATAGTTTCGAGCAGTACTTC. Translation gives CASKHDREYSFEQYF.

CDR3 amino acids: CASSMGRGPETQYF. In nucleotides, the CDR3 is TGTGCCAGTAGTATGGGCAGGGGGCCTGAGACCCAGTACTTC. The chain has TRBV19 and TRBJ2-5; TRBD1 aligns across 8 bases. J was trimmed by 5 bases and V by 3 bases; bases with no gene match: 5. Germline CDR1 and CDR2: LNHDA and SQIVND (reference sequence). This CDR3 region has 14 residues.

The chain carries TRBV29-1 and TRBJ1-2; D gene uncertain. The CDR3 loop spans 13 amino acids. Trimming took 5 bases from V and 4 from J, leaving 14 bases between them. CDR1 is SQVTM and CDR2 is ANQGSEA in the germline V gene. CDR3 sequence (DNA): TGCAGCGTTATGGACCTCACCCCCTATGGCTACACCTTC. It translates to CSVMDLTPYGYTF. The full variable domain, rest sourced from reference TRBV29-1 and TRBJ1-2, is SAVISQKPSRDICQRGTSLTIQCQVDSQVTMMFWYRQQPGQSLTLIATANQGSEATYESGFVIDKFPISRPNLTFSTLTVSNMSPEDSSIYLCSVMDLTPYGYTFGSGTRLTVV.

The chain is built from TRBV27 and TRBJ2-7; possible D gene TRBD1, 6 bases. Germline values: CDR1 MNHEY, CDR2 SMNVEV (reference sequence). The CDR3 contains 14 residues. V lost 6 bases and J lost 4, with 16 bases in between. CDR3 nucleotides: TGTGCCAGCAGCCGTGACAGGTGGGGATACGAGCAGTACTTC. Protein: CASSRDRWGYEQYF.

A few counts support this clone. The chain recombines TRBV5-1 with TRBJ1-1; 9 positions agree with TRBD1. The CDR3 sequence is 14 residues long. The V gene's germline CDR1 is SGHRS and CDR2 YFSETQ. V lost 5 bases and J lost 3; bases outside the gene matches: 5. The CDR3 region has the DNA TGCGCCAGCAGGGGGACAGGGTGGGACACTGAAGCTTTCTTT. Protein product: CASRGTGWDTEAFF.

The V call is TRBV18, the J call TRBJ1-1, with 10 nucleotides matching TRBD1. The CDR3 is 15 amino acids. V was pared by 3 bases and J by 4 bases, with 5 bases of the junction left unmatched. CDR1 and CDR2 (germline): KGHSH, LQKENI. The CDR3 sequence is CASSPGTGVGTEAFF. Written as DNA, the CDR3 is TGTGCCAGCTCACCGGGGACAGGGGTTGGCACTGAAGCTTTCTTT.

V gene TRBV29-1 combines with J gene TRBJ2-7; 12 nucleotides agree with TRBD2. V lost 6 bases to trimming and J lost 0 bases; unmatched junction nucleotides: 3. The CDR3 is 14 amino acids. The germline gives CDR1 SQVTM, CDR2 ANQGSEA. The CDR3 reads CSVGTSGSSYEQYF. For the CDR3, the DNA is TGCAGCGTCGGGACTAGCGGGTCCTCCTACGAGCAGTACTTC.

The V and J genes are TRBV29-1 and TRBJ1-5; 7 bases match TRBD1. In germline, CDR1 is SQVTM, CDR2 ANQGSEA. CDR3 size: 14 residues. The V and J ends lost 6 bases and 1 base, in that order; junction bases with no gene match: 6. The CDR3 coding sequence is TGCAGCGTCTCGTTACAGGGGAGCAATCAGCCCCAGCATTTT. This encodes CSVSLQGSNQPQHF.

This chain uses TRBV5-1 with TRBJ1-4, with D possibly matching TRBD1 (5 bases). Germline CDR1 SGHRS, CDR2 YFSETQ. CDR3 length: 14 residues. With 5 bases removed from V and 5 bases from J, the gap between germline ends came to 13 bases. The CDR3 is CASSLGTANEKLFF. The CDR3 bases are TGCGCCAGCAGTCTAGGGACGGCAAATGAAAAACTGTTTTTT.

The chain employs TRBV5-4 and TRBJ1-2; D might be TRBD1 (6 bases). CDR1 is SGHNT, CDR2 YYREEE, per germline (reference sequence). With 0 bases removed from V and 7 bases from J, the gap between germline ends came to 10 bases. The CDR3 runs to 13 residues. CDR3 protein: CASSLGGQTGYTF. For the CDR3, the DNA is TGTGCCAGCAGCTTGGGAGGACAGACTGGCTACACCTTC.

This chain connects TRBV4-3 to TRBJ2-2; D gene unclear. V was pared by 0 bases and J by 6 bases, with 8 bases between. The germline CDR1 and CDR2 sequences are LGHNA and YSLEER. This CDR3 region has 14 residues. CDR3 residues: CASSQDGRPGELFF. Written as DNA, the CDR3 is TGCGCCAGCAGCCAAGACGGGCGGCCCGGGGAGCTGTTTTTT.

The rearrangement links TRBV10-3 to TRBJ1-2, with 11 positions matching TRBD1. The CDR3 runs 15 residues. From germline, CDR1 is ENHRY and CDR2 SYGVKD. Germline trimming cut 3 bases from V and 6 bases from J; bases unmatched to any gene: 6. The CDR3 DNA reads as TGTGCCATCAGTGAATTAGGACAGGGGGCGGATGGCTACACCTTC. This translates into CAISELGQGADGYTF.

The chain recombines TRBV28 with TRBJ2-7, with 7 bases identical to TRBD2. The CDR3 consists of 15 residues. The V gene's germline CDR1 is MDHEN and CDR2 SYDVKM. The J segment lost 2 bases and the V segment lost 6 bases, leaving 10 bases of the junction unmatched. The CDR3 is CASRTPGTKTYEQYF. CDR3 nucleotides: TGTGCCAGCAGAACCCCCGGGACTAAGACCTACGAGCAGTACTTC.

This clone has ten or more counts. The V and J genes are TRBV2 and TRBJ1-2; D ambiguous. The CDR3 extends over 14 amino acids. V shed 2 bases and J shed 0 bases, with 7 bases lying between them. Germline CDR1 is SNHLY and CDR2 is FYNNEI. The CDR3 region has the DNA TGTGCCAGCAGTGAACGCGGACCTAACTATGGCTACACCTTC. It codes for CASSERGPNYGYTF.

This chain uses TRBV6-5 with TRBJ2-1; D may be TRBD2 (7 bases). Trimming removed 2 bases from V and 8 bases from J, with 13 bases in between. Germline loops: CDR1 MNHEY, CDR2 SVGAGI. The CDR3 is 14 residues long. DNA of the CDR3: TGTGCCAGCAGTTACGGGGGCGGGAGCGATGAGCAGTTCTTC. Its protein is CASSYGGGSDEQFF.

The rearrangement links TRBV5-4 to TRBJ1-2; D is possibly TRBD1 (5 bases). This CDR3 is 17 amino acids long. V dropped 5 bases and J dropped 1 base, with 21 bases sitting between them. The germline CDR1 and CDR2 sequences are SGHNT and YYREEE (reference sequence). CDR3 bases: TGTGCCAGCAGACAGGAAAGTCGGGATCAGGGTAACTATGGCTACACCTTC. Amino acid sequence: CASRQESRDQGNYGYTF.

This chain connects TRBV13 to TRBJ2-7, with 9 bases aligning to TRBD1. This CDR3 region has 14 residues. Trimming at V came to 5 bases and at J to 7 bases, leaving 9 bases not matched to a gene. CDR1 and CDR2 (germline): PRHDT, FYEKMQ (reference sequence). CDR3 sequence reads: CASSTRDRVWEQYF. CDR3 DNA sequence: TGTGCCAGCAGCACCCGGGACAGGGTATGGGAGCAGTACTTC.